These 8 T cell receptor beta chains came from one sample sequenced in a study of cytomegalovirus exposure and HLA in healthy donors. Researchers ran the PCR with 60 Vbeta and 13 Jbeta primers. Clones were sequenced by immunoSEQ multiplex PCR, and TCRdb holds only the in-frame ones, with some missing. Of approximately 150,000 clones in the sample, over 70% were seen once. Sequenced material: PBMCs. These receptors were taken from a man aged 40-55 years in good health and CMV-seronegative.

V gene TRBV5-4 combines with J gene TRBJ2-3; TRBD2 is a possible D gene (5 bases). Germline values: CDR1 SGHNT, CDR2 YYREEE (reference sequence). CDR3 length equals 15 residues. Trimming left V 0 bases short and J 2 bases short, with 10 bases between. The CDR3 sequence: CASSLVGEPTDTQYF. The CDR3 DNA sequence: TGTGCCAGCAGCTTGGTCGGGGAACCCACAGATACGCAGTATTTT.

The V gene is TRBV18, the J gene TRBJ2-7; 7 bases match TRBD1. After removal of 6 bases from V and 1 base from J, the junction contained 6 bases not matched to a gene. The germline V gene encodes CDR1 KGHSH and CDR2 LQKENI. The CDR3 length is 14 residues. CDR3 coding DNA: TGTGCCAGCTCGACCGGGACAGAGTCCTACGAGCAGTACTTC. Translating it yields CASSTGTESYEQYF.

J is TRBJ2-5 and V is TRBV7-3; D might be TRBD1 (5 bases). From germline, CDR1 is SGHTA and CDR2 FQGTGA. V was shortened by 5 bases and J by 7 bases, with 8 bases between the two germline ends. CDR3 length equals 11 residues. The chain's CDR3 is CASSVTGTQYF. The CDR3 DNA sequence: TGTGCCAGCAGCGTCACAGGGACCCAGTACTTC.

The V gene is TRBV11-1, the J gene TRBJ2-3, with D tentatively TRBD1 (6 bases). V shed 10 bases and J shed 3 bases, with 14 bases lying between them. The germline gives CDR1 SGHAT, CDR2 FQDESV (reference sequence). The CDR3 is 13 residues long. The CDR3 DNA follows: TGTGCCACCGGCAGGGGTTGGACAGATACGCAGTATTTT. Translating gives CATGRGWTDTQYF.

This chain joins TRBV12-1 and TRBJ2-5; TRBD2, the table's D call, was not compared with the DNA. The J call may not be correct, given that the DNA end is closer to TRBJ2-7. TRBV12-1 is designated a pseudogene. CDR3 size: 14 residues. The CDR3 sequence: CASSLGSSVYEQYF. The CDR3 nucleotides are TGTGCCAGCAGCCTCGGGTCTAGTGTCTACGAGCAGTACTTC.

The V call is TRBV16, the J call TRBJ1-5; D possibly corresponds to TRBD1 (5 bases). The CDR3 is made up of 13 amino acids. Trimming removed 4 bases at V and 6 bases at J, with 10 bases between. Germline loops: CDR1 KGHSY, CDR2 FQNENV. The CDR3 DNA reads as TGTGCCAGCAGCCCTGGGGGGGGTCAGCCCCAGCATTTT. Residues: CASSPGGGQPQHF.

CDR3 bases: TGTGCCAGCAGCTTACCCTCTTTACAGGGTCCTGAAAAGAGCTCCTACAATGAGCAGTTCTTC. Translating gives CASSLPSLQGPEKSSYNEQFF. This chain joins TRBV7-6 and TRBJ2-1, with a possible D match to TRBD1 (6 bases). V was cut by 2 bases and J by 0 bases, with 26 bases left in between. Looked up from germline, CDR1 is SGHVS and CDR2 is FNYEAQ. The CDR3 runs to 21 residues.

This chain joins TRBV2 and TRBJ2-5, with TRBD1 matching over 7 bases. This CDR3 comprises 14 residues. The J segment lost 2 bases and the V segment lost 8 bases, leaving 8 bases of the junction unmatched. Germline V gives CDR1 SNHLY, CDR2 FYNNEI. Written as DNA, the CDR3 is TGTGCCAGCCACAGGGGCCACAGTCAAGAGACCCAGTACTTC. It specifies CASHRGHSQETQYF.